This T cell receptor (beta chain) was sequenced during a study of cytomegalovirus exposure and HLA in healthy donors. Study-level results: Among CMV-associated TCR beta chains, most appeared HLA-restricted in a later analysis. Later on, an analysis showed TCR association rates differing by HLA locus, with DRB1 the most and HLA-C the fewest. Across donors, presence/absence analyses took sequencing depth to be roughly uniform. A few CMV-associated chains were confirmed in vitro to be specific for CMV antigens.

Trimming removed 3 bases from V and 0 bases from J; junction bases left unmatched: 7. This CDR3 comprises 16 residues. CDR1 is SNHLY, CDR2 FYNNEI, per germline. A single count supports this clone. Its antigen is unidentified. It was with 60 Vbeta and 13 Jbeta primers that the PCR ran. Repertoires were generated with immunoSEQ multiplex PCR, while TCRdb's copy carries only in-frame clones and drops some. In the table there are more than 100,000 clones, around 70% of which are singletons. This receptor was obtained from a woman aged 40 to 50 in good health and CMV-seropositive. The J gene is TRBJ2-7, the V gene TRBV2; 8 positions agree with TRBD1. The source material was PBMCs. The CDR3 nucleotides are TGTGCCAGCAGTGACAGGGGGCCTCAAAGCTCCTACGAGCAGTACTTC. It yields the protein CASSDRGPQSSYEQYF.